This TCR beta chain was found in a study of T cells in Graves' hyperthyroidism and ophthalmopathy. The study, taken as a whole, reports: Among clonotypes expanded in thyroid above 0.001, most were also found in blood.

Per germline, CDR1 GTSNPN and CDR2 SVGIG (reference sequence). Trimming removed 4 bases from V and 1 base from J, with 19 bases in between. The CDR3 contains 16 residues. The authors deemed Graves' hyperthyroidism stable absent ophthalmopathy progression within 18 months. Out of approximately 10 ml of fresh peripheral blood came the PBMCs. What was amplified from RNA transcripts were TCR beta CDR3 regions. Carried out on the TCR CDR3, a first-round RT-PCR used the HTBI primer set. TCRdb recomputed calls from the multiplex PCR reads with MiXCR, one row per CDR3 protein. The table shows under 400,000 distinct CDR3 sequences, with roughly a fifth occurring only once. At least ten counts were recorded for this clonotype. Its matching antigen is unknown.

The V and J genes are TRBV30 and TRBJ1-1; maybe TRBD1 (5 bases). The sample comprised blood. The sequence was obtained from a woman between 45 and 60 years old with Graves' hyperthyroidism. The CDR3 DNA reads as TGTGCCTGGACCTCATTATGGGGGGGAAAGAACACTGAAGCTTTCTTT. Its translation: CAWTSLWGGKNTEAFF.